What follows are 8 T cell receptor beta chains derived from one specimen sequenced in a study of blood T cell repertoires in COVID-19. Only in-frame clones appear in the TCRdb table, and some are missing; sequencing was by immunoSEQ multiplex PCR. The sample lists a few hundred thousand clones; roughly 84% were seen once. The sequenced sample was PBMCs or T cells enriched from blood (not recorded which). The source is a woman aged 40 to 49 who had recovered from COVID-19.

V gene TRBV27 combines with J gene TRBJ2-7; 9 nucleotides line up with TRBD1. Germline CDR1 is MNHEY and CDR2 is SMNVEV (reference sequence). With 6 bases clipped from V and 3 bases from J, the junction kept 9 bases outside the gene matches. The CDR3 extends over 15 amino acids. CDR3 DNA sequence: TGTGCCAGCAGCGCCAAAGGGACAGGGAACTACGAGCAGTACTTC. This encodes CASSAKGTGNYEQYF.

The DNA of the CDR3 is TGTGCCACCAGTGACCCGGGACAGCAAGAGACCCAGTACTTC. Its protein is CATSDPGQQETQYF. The J gene is TRBJ2-5, the V gene TRBV24-1, with 7 nucleotides matching TRBD1. V shed 4 bases, J shed 2 bases, and the junction held 3 bases outside the gene matches. Looked up from germline, CDR1 is KGHDR and CDR2 is SFDVKD. The CDR3 totals 14 residues.

The chain couples TRBV27 to TRBJ2-2; D uncertain. The CDR3 contains 14 residues. From germline, CDR1 is MNHEY and CDR2 SMNVEV (reference sequence). V was clipped by 6 bases and J by 7 bases, with 15 bases between them. The CDR3 is CASSLSAWNGELFF. CDR3 sequence (DNA): TGTGCCAGCAGCCTAAGCGCTTGGAACGGGGAGCTGTTTTTT.

With respect to this clone: The same CDR3 arises from other DNA sequences in this sample as well. The V gene is TRBV19, the J gene TRBJ2-2; 11 bases align to TRBD1. The CDR3 has 17 amino acids. V lost 2 bases, J lost 4 bases, and 6 bases stayed unmatched. Germline V gene sequence: CDR1 LNHDA, CDR2 SQIVND (reference sequence). The DNA of the CDR3 is TGTGCCAGTAGTATACTCGGACAGGGGGCGGGCACCGGGGAGCTGTTTTTT. Its translation is CASSILGQGAGTGELFF. Full variable domain (rest looked up from reference TRBV19 and TRBJ2-2): DGGITQSPKYLFRKEGQNVTLSCEQNLNHDAMYWYRQDPGQGLRLIYYSQIVNDFQKGDIAEGYSVSREKKESFPLTVTSAQKNPTAFYLCASSILGQGAGTGELFFGEGSRLTVL.

This chain links TRBV7-6 with TRBJ2-7; TRBD2 matches at 8 bases. The length of the CDR3 is 17 residues. The germline V gene encodes CDR1 SGHVS and CDR2 FNYEAQ. The junction had 14 bases not matched to a gene; V was cut back by 5 bases and J by 2 bases. CDR3 sequence: CASSVSSGSSPPYEQYV. Written as DNA, the CDR3 is TGTGCCAGCAGCGTATCTAGCGGGTCATCCCCCCCCTACGAGCAGTACGTC.

The chain recombines TRBV2 with TRBJ2-7; D uncertain. Trimming took off 4 bases at V and 0 bases at J, with 13 bases between the two ends. The CDR3 is 15 residues long. Germline CDR1 and CDR2: SNHLY and FYNNEI. The CDR3 region has the DNA TGTGCCAGCAGTGGAACCCTTCCCAGCTCCTACGAGCAGTACTTC. Translating it yields CASSGTLPSSYEQYF. The entire variable domain, with the rest obtained from reference TRBV2 and TRBJ2-7, is as follows: EPEVTQTPSHQVTQMGQEVILRCVPISNHLYFYWYRQILGQKVEFLVSFYNNEISEKSEIFDDQFSVERPDGSNFTLKIRSTKLEDSAMYFCASSGTLPSSYEQYFGPGTRLTVT.

This sequence joins TRBV4-1 and TRBJ2-6; D ambiguous. CDR3 length: 17 residues. V was pared by 0 bases and J by 0 bases, with 9 bases between. Germline CDR1 is MGHRA and CDR2 is YSYEKL. DNA for the CDR3: TGCGCCAGCAGCCAAGATTCCAGCGTCTCTGGGGCCAACGTCCTGACTTTC. It specifies CASSQDSSVSGANVLTF.

V usage is TRBV7-3 and J usage is TRBJ2-7; 14 bases align to TRBD2. The CDR3 spans 15 residues. Per the germline V gene, CDR1 is SGHTA and CDR2 is FQGTGA. J gave up 3 bases and V 2 bases, and 0 bases lay outside the gene matches. The CDR3 sequence: CASSLGLAGGYEQYF. The CDR3 nucleotides are TGTGCCAGCAGCTTAGGACTAGCGGGAGGCTACGAGCAGTACTTC. Filled out from reference TRBV7-3 and TRBJ2-7, the complete variable domain reads GAGVSQTPSNKVTEKGKYVELRCDPISGHTALYWYRQSLGQGPEFLIYFQGTGAADDSGLPNDRFFAVRPEGSVSTLKIQRTERGDSAVYLCASSLGLAGGYEQYFGPGTRLTVT.